The 20 T cell receptor beta chains in this list originate from one sample, sequenced in a study of technical replicates of blood from a handful of donors. TCRdb's table, derived via immunoSEQ multiplex PCR, lists solely in-frame clones and lacks some. The sample has tens of thousands of clones, roughly 95% seen once. Sequenced input: T cells isolated from PBMCs. These receptor sequences come from a human donor in good health.

V usage is TRBV4-1 and J usage is TRBJ2-1, with TRBD2 matching over 10 bases. CDR1 MGHRA and CDR2 YSYEKL come from the germline V gene. CDR3 length equals 16 residues. Trimming cost V 1 base and J 3 bases; bases outside gene matches: 3. The CDR3, as DNA: TGCGCCAGCAGCCAAGTGTCTAGCGGGGGCTACAATGAGCAGTTCTTC. Protein: CASSQVSSGGYNEQFF.

The chain is built from TRBV5-4 and TRBJ2-7, with 12 bases identical to TRBD2. CDR3 length equals 14 residues. V shed 4 bases and J 1 base; nucleotides not matched to a gene: 0. Germline V gene data show CDR1 as SGHNT and CDR2 as YYREEE (reference sequence). Here the CDR3 DNA reads TGTGCCAGCAGCACTAGCGGGGGGTCCTACGAGCAGTACTTC. This encodes CASSTSGGSYEQYF.

The genes are TRBV11-2 and TRBJ2-7; no reliable D call. The CDR3 totals 12 residues. Germline CDR1 is SGHAT and CDR2 is FQNNGV. V was pared by 2 bases and J by 3 bases, with 5 bases between. CDR3 bases: TGTGCCAGCAGCTTACAGGTCTACGAGCAGTACTTC. This codes for CASSLQVYEQYF. The complete variable domain, with remaining parts taken from reference TRBV11-2 and TRBJ2-7, reads EAGVAQSPRYKIIEKRQSVAFWCNPISGHATLYWYQQILGQGPKLLIQFQNNGVVDDSQLPKDRFSAERLKGVDSTLKIQPAKLEDSAVYLCASSLQVYEQYFGPGTRLTVT.

This clone was recorded once. The chain combines TRBV6-5 with TRBJ1-5; D uncertain. V was clipped by 5 bases and J by 0 bases, with 11 bases between them. CDR3 length: 15 amino acids. Germline CDR1 MNHEY, CDR2 SVGAGI. DNA for the CDR3: TGTGCCAGCAGTCCAACAGAGTATAGCAATCAGCCCCAGCATTTT. Amino acid sequence: CASSPTEYSNQPQHF.

The chain recombines TRBV9 with TRBJ1-1, with D possibly TRBD1 on 5 matching bases. This CDR3 is 16 amino acids long. V lost 4 bases and J 0 bases, leaving 16 bases between the germline ends. The germline V gene encodes CDR1 SGDLS and CDR2 YYNGEE. The CDR3 bases are TGTGCCAGCAGCCAGAATCCAGGGATCATGAACACTGAAGCTTTCTTT. Encoded protein: CASSQNPGIMNTEAFF.

This clone was picked up a small number of times. This sequence joins TRBV5-5 and TRBJ2-7, with D possibly matching TRBD1 (5 bases). Germline-derived CDR1 and CDR2 are SGHKS and YYEKEE (reference sequence). There are 15 residues in the CDR3. V gave up 0 bases and J gave up 0 bases, with 10 bases separating them. This CDR3 is CASSLGGALSYEQYF. The CDR3 DNA reads as TGTGCCAGCAGCTTGGGTGGGGCCCTCTCCTACGAGCAGTACTTC.

The DNA for the CDR3 is TGTGCTAGGGGGGACAGGTACAATCAGCCCCAGCATTTT. Translating it yields CARGDRYNQPQHF. The chain joins TRBV12-5 to TRBJ1-5, with TRBD1 matching 8 bases. The V gene's germline CDR1 is LGHNT and CDR2 FRNRAP. The J segment lost 3 bases and the V segment lost 9 bases, leaving 4 bases of the junction unmatched. There are 13 residues in the CDR3.

The chain joins TRBV5-6 to TRBJ1-1; perhaps TRBD1 as D (5 bases). Looked up from germline, CDR1 is SGHDT and CDR2 is YYEEEE. The CDR3 loop spans 19 amino acids. The V end lost 0 bases, the J end lost 0 bases, and 21 bases lay between the germline ends. As DNA, the CDR3 is TGTGCCAGCAGCTTGGAAGTGGACGGAGTTAGGGGCATGAACACTGAAGCTTTCTTT. Translated, it gives CASSLEVDGVRGMNTEAFF.

The chain is built from TRBV5-1 and TRBJ2-5; 8 bases are shared with TRBD2. CDR1 is SGHRS and CDR2 is YFSETQ in the germline V gene. The CDR3 is made up of 13 amino acids. J gave up 5 bases and V 4 bases, and 4 bases lay outside the gene matches. The DNA of the CDR3 is TGCGCCAGCAGCGCGGGAGGTGGGGAGACCCAGTACTTC. As protein: CASSAGGGETQYF.

The chain has TRBV4-1 and TRBJ1-1; D remains unclear. CDR3 length: 20 amino acids. Trimming stripped 2 bases from V and 1 base from J, with 26 bases between. Germline loops: CDR1 MGHRA, CDR2 YSYEKL. The CDR3 DNA is TGCGCCAGCAGCCAATTACTTTCCGAGCGGAACTCGGGCAAGAACACTGAAGCTTTCTTT. Protein sequence: CASSQLLSERNSGKNTEAFF.

The rearrangement links TRBV6-5 to TRBJ1-2, with TRBD1 identical over 7 bases. The CDR3 is 13 amino acids. The J segment lost 8 bases and the V segment lost 5 bases, leaving 8 bases of the junction unmatched. Looked up from germline, CDR1 is MNHEY and CDR2 is SVGAGI. The chain's CDR3 is CASSLDRVVGYTF. The DNA for the CDR3 is TGTGCCAGCAGTCTTGACAGGGTAGTCGGCTACACCTTC.

V gene TRBV19 combines with J gene TRBJ1-1; a possible D gene is TRBD1 (5 bases). Germline V gene data show CDR1 as LNHDA and CDR2 as SQIVND (reference sequence). CDR3 size: 15 residues. V was shortened by 5 bases and J by 1 base, with 14 bases between the two germline ends. The CDR3 coding sequence is TGTGCCAGTAGTCGGGGGGATAGCCGGAACACTGAAGCTTTCTTT. It translates to CASSRGDSRNTEAFF. Full variable domain (missing parts from reference TRBV19 and TRBJ1-1): DGGITQSPKYLFRKEGQNVTLSCEQNLNHDAMYWYRQDPGQGLRLIYYSQIVNDFQKGDIAEGYSVSREKKESFPLTVTSAQKNPTAFYLCASSRGDSRNTEAFFGQGTRLTVV.

The V gene is TRBV28, the J gene TRBJ2-5; 9 positions agree with TRBD1. The CDR3 sequence is 15 residues long. Trimming took 4 bases from V and 3 from J; bases not matched to a gene: 6. In germline, CDR1 is MDHEN, CDR2 SYDVKM. CDR3 sequence reads: CASSSTRDREETQYF. The CDR3 coding sequence is TGTGCCAGCAGTTCCACCCGGGACAGGGAAGAGACCCAGTACTTC.

The chain couples TRBV10-3 to TRBJ1-2, with 8 bases that match TRBD1. The length of the CDR3 is 16 residues. CDR1 is ENHRY and CDR2 is SYGVKD in the germline V gene. The V and J ends lost 2 bases and 2 bases, in that order; junction bases with no gene match: 7. CDR3 loop: CAISEEGDRQNYGYTF. As DNA, the CDR3 is TGTGCCATCAGTGAGGAGGGGGACAGGCAAAACTATGGCTACACCTTC.

The chain combines TRBV29-1 with TRBJ2-5, with TRBD2 matching 8 bases. V was clipped by 3 bases and J by 4 bases; unmatched bases: 7. The germline gives CDR1 SQVTM, CDR2 ANQGSEA. This CDR3 region has 14 residues. CDR3 bases: TGCAGCGTTGACCGCGGGGGGTTAGGAGAGACCCAGTACTTC. Protein: CSVDRGGLGETQYF.

This clone is a singleton in its sample. The J gene is TRBJ2-5, the V gene TRBV2; 8 bases agree with TRBD2. Germline values: CDR1 SNHLY, CDR2 FYNNEI. The CDR3 consists of 14 residues. The V and J ends lost 5 bases and 5 bases, in that order; junction bases with no gene match: 7. The chain's CDR3 is CASSLSGGPETQYF. DNA for the CDR3: TGTGCCAGCAGTCTCTCGGGGGGGCCGGAGACCCAGTACTTC.

The chain recombines TRBV11-2 with TRBJ2-7; weak D call: TRBD2 (5 bases). V lost 5 bases and J 3 bases, leaving 17 bases between the germline ends. From germline, CDR1 is SGHAT and CDR2 FQNNGV. The CDR3 totals 15 residues. The CDR3 loop is CASSSEGASFYEQYF. As DNA, the CDR3 is TGTGCCAGCAGCAGCGAGGGCGCGTCCTTCTACGAGCAGTACTTC.

The chain recombines TRBV9 with TRBJ2-3; 9 bases match TRBD2. The length of the CDR3 is 14 residues. In germline, CDR1 is SGDLS, CDR2 YYNGEE. V dropped 4 bases and J dropped 5; count of bases not matched to a gene: 5. The CDR3 nucleotides are TGTGCCAGCAGCACTCAACTAGCGGGAGATACGCAGTATTTT. Protein: CASSTQLAGDTQYF.

The genes are TRBV11-2 and TRBJ2-5; D call uncertain. The CDR3 sequence is 13 residues long. Trimming pared 3 bases from V and 2 bases from J, leaving 7 bases between. Per the germline V gene, CDR1 is SGHAT and CDR2 is FQNNGV. The CDR3 region has the DNA TGTGCCAGCAGCTTGCCAGGTCAAGAGACCCAGTACTTC. This sequence encodes CASSLPGQETQYF.

This clone occurred once. The chain couples TRBV19 to TRBJ2-7; D uncertain. Per germline, CDR1 LNHDA and CDR2 SQIVND (reference sequence). V was trimmed by 1 base and J by 5 bases, leaving 18 bases between them. The CDR3 runs to 16 residues. The CDR3, as DNA: TGTGCCAGTAGTATAGTTGGCAGTCTTCGCCAGGACGAGCAGTACTTC. Translated: CASSIVGSLRQDEQYF.